These 17 T cell receptor beta chains were all obtained from the same sample, sequenced in a study of blood T cell repertoires in COVID-19. TCRdb's table, derived via immunoSEQ multiplex PCR, lists solely in-frame clones and lacks some. The sample includes about 670,000 clones, more than 80% of them seen just once. The sequenced sample was peripheral blood. Receptors originate from a woman aged 18-29 years with acute or convalescent COVID-19.

This rearrangement joins TRBV6-1 to TRBJ1-1, with 9 nucleotides matching TRBD1. The CDR3 consists of 15 residues. Germline lookup yields CDR1 MNHNS and CDR2 SASEGT. Trimming at V came to 1 base and at J to 5 bases, leaving 5 bases not matched to a gene. CDR3 nucleotides: TGTGCCAGCAGTGAAGACAGGGGGCAGAGGACTGAAGCTTTCTTT. Protein sequence: CASSEDRGQRTEAFF.

The genes are TRBV7-6 and TRBJ2-7, with 10 bases aligning to TRBD1. This CDR3 spans 15 amino acids. Germline V gives CDR1 SGHVS, CDR2 FNYEAQ. The junction had 9 bases not matched to a gene; V was cut back by 5 bases and J by 5 bases. The CDR3 DNA follows: TGTGCCAGCAGCCCCCGACAGGGGGCTAGTAACGAGCAGTACTTC. It translates to CASSPRQGASNEQYF.

The chain uses TRBV5-1 and TRBJ1-6, with a possible D match to TRBD1 (5 bases). Trimming removed 5 bases from V and 0 bases from J, with 15 bases in between. This CDR3 spans 17 amino acids. Germline V CDR1 and CDR2: SGHRS, YFSETQ. The CDR3 protein is CASRGRDGSSYNSPLHF. In DNA form, the CDR3 reads TGCGCCAGCAGGGGGAGGGACGGGAGCTCCTATAATTCACCCCTCCACTTT.

The chain joins TRBV6-5 to TRBJ2-7; possibly TRBD1 for D (6 bases). Trimming left V 0 bases short and J 2 bases short, with 11 bases between. Germline V gives CDR1 MNHEY, CDR2 SVGAGI. The CDR3 covers 15 residues. The CDR3 sequence: CASSYSKGGPYEQYF. The CDR3 DNA follows: TGTGCCAGCAGTTACTCGAAAGGGGGTCCCTACGAGCAGTACTTC.

The chain employs TRBV5-1 and TRBJ1-6; D remains ambiguous. The V and J ends lost 3 bases and 10 bases respectively, with 14 bases between them. There are 14 residues in the CDR3. Germline CDR1 SGHRS, CDR2 YFSETQ. The CDR3 coding sequence is TGCGCCAGCAGCTCGTCCCTGGGTAGCTCACCCCTCCACTTT. Translation gives CASSSSLGSSPLHF.

The chain employs TRBV30 and TRBJ1-1; 8 bases align to TRBD1. With 2 bases clipped from V and 0 bases from J, the junction kept 8 bases outside the gene matches. The CDR3 has 16 amino acids. CDR1 and CDR2 from the germline V gene are GTSNPN and SVGIG (reference sequence). CDR3 loop: CAWSSRYRGVNTEAFF. The CDR3 coding sequence is TGTGCCTGGAGTTCAAGATACAGGGGGGTGAACACTGAAGCTTTCTTT. Full variable domain (missing parts from reference TRBV30 and TRBJ1-1): SQTIHQWPATLVQPVGSPLSLECTVEGTSNPNLYWYRQAAGRGLQLLFYSVGIGQISSEVPQNLSASRPQDRQFILSSKKLLLSDSGFYLCAWSSRYRGVNTEAFFGQGTRLTVV.

The genes are TRBV18 and TRBJ1-5; TRBD1 agrees at 9 bases. This CDR3 comprises 14 residues. V dropped 6 bases and J dropped 5; count of bases not matched to a gene: 5. Germline V CDR1 and CDR2: KGHSH, LQKENI. CDR3 nucleotide sequence: TGTGCCAGCTCGCCGGGACAGGGAGATCAGCCCCAGCATTTT. This translates into CASSPGQGDQPQHF.

This chain connects TRBV5-1 to TRBJ1-1, with 9 bases fitting TRBD1. CDR1 is SGHRS, CDR2 YFSETQ, per germline. Trimming removed 3 bases from V and 0 bases from J; junction bases left unmatched: 9. CDR3 length: 17 amino acids. CDR3: CASSWAGTGIMNTEAFF. As DNA, the CDR3 is TGCGCCAGCAGCTGGGCCGGGACAGGGATAATGAACACTGAAGCTTTCTTT.

The genes are TRBV28 and TRBJ2-7; TRBD1 agrees at 10 bases. This CDR3 region has 15 residues. The germline V gene encodes CDR1 MDHEN and CDR2 SYDVKM. After removal of 8 bases from V and 1 base from J, the junction contained 8 bases not matched to a gene. This CDR3 is CASQAPGQGSYEQYF. Here the CDR3 DNA reads TGTGCCAGCCAAGCCCCGGGACAGGGGTCCTACGAGCAGTACTTC.

The rearrangement joins TRBV18 to TRBJ1-6; TRBD1 agrees at 10 bases. This CDR3 contains 17 residues. The germline gives CDR1 KGHSH, CDR2 LQKENI. J lost 10 bases, V lost 6 bases, and 15 bases had no gene match. The chain's CDR3 is CASSQPPGTGVLSPLHF. CDR3 coding DNA: TGTGCCAGCTCCCAACCCCCCGGGACAGGGGTTCTCTCACCCCTCCACTTT.

The rearrangement joins TRBV3-1 (or the pseudogene TRBV3-2) to TRBJ1-2, with D perhaps TRBD1 (6 bases). Between the trimmed V and J ends, which lost 0 bases and 8 bases, there was a span of 13 bases. CDR1 and CDR2 (germline): LGHDT, YNNKEL (reference sequence). The CDR3 is 14 amino acids. The CDR3: CASSQEEGRGGYTF. Here the CDR3 DNA reads TGTGCCAGCAGCCAAGAAGAAGGCAGGGGCGGCTACACCTTC.

The rearrangement joins TRBV14 to TRBJ1-2, with D perhaps matching TRBD1 (5 bases). The CDR3 is 17 amino acids. Germline CDR1 SGHDN, CDR2 FVKESK. With 0 bases removed from V and 3 bases from J, the gap between germline ends came to 17 bases. In DNA form, the CDR3 reads TGTGCCAGCAGCCAAGACGGGGGGGATAAGGTTGACTATGGCTACACCTTC. Its translation: CASSQDGGDKVDYGYTF.

This chain connects TRBV4-1 to TRBJ1-1, with D possibly being TRBD1 (6 bases). V was cut by 4 bases and J by 2 bases, with 14 bases left in between. The CDR3 length is 15 residues. The V gene's germline CDR1 is MGHRA and CDR2 YSYEKL. CDR3 in amino acids: CASSPRLTGNTEAFF. In nucleotides, the CDR3 is TGCGCCAGCAGCCCCCGGCTGACAGGTAACACTGAAGCTTTCTTT.

V and J are TRBV5-1 and TRBJ2-1; a possible D gene is TRBD1 (5 bases). Trimming took 4 bases from V and 5 from J, leaving 10 bases between them. The length of the CDR3 is 13 residues. Per the germline V gene, CDR1 is SGHRS and CDR2 is YFSETQ. The CDR3 is CASSADTHNEQFF. CDR3 DNA: TGCGCCAGCAGCGCGGACACCCACAATGAGCAGTTCTTC.

The chain has TRBV27 and TRBJ1-2; D unresolved. The CDR3 spans 13 residues. The V end was cut by 2 bases, the J end by 8 bases, with 12 bases between. Germline values: CDR1 MNHEY, CDR2 SMNVEV (reference sequence). The CDR3 DNA reads TGTGCCAGCAGTTTAAGTAGGGCGGGGGGCTACACCTTC. Amino acid sequence: CASSLSRAGGYTF.

This sequence joins TRBV30 and TRBJ1-6; D gene uncertain. The V and J ends lost 7 bases and 10 bases respectively, with 20 bases between them. There are 14 residues in the CDR3. Germline assignment: CDR1 GTSNPN and CDR2 SVGIG (reference sequence). CDR3 nucleotide sequence: TGTGCCTCCTCCCTGAAGAGGTCTCCATCACCCCTCCACTTT. This codes for CASSLKRSPSPLHF.

The chain uses TRBV6-5 and TRBJ1-2; D gene ambiguous. Trimming cost V 6 bases and J 6 bases, with 14 bases left between them. Germline V gene lookup returns CDR1 MNHEY and CDR2 SVGAGI. The CDR3 length is 13 residues. DNA of the CDR3: TGTGCCAGCAGCCGTCTGTCGGGAGATGGCTACACCTTC. This gives the protein CASSRLSGDGYTF.